The T cell receptor (beta chain) described here comes from a study of blood T cell repertoires in COVID-19. Whole-study context: The United States, Italy and Spain were the sources of the acute and convalescent COVID-19 samples. PBMCs, B-cell-depleted T cells, or T cells provided the cDNA or gDNA that made up the material.

Original methodology: By means of reference gene primer amplification, nucleated cell counts were estimated. Some clones are missing from TCRdb's copy, which holds only in-frame ones; the method was immunoSEQ multiplex PCR. V, J and clone size reflect that table, while D and trimming were determined from the DNA. Of around 60,000 clones listed, 88% are singletons. The length of the CDR3 is 17 residues. Germline CDR1 and CDR2: LNHDA and SQIVND (reference sequence). The V segment lost 5 bases and the J segment 7 bases; nucleotides outside the gene matches: 20. The receptor comes from a human donor in a cohort sampled during active COVID-19. V gene TRBV19 combines with J gene TRBJ2-7; 7 nucleotides agree with TRBD1. What was sequenced was peripheral blood. The CDR3 sequence: CASSPRDSQPTRNEQYF. The CDR3 bases are TGTGCCAGTAGTCCCCGGGACAGCCAACCAACGCGTAATGAGCAGTACTTC.